Listed below are T cell receptor beta chains from one sample, sequenced in a study of control samples from healthy donors and cancer patients. TCRdb's copy holds only in-frame clones and misses some; the assay was immunoSEQ multiplex PCR. Found here are about 130,000 clones, approximately 92% of them singletons; the top ten hold approximately 0.58%. Sequenced input: PBMCs. The receptors were gathered from a man older than 75 with head and neck cancer. Each CDR3 is given with its conserved first and last residue. The D gene is left open where the match is weak. Clone size, where shown, is once, few, many, or a class for clones that have expanded.

- | TRBJ1-3 | - | TRBV19 | CASSGYPEFSGNTIYF | TGTGCCAGTAGTGGGTACCCGGAGTTCTCTGGAAACACCATATATTTT
- | TRBJ2-6 | - | TRBV19 | CASSARQAPGANVLTF | TGTGCCAGTAGTGCTAGACAGGCCCCTGGGGCCAACGTCCTGACTTTC
- | TRBJ1-1 | - | TRBV6-5 | CASSLGANTEAFF | TGTGCCAGCAGCCTCGGGGCGAACACTGAAGCTTTCTTT
- | TRBJ2-7 | once | TRBV10-3 | CAISDLSVGYEQYF | TGTGCCATCAGTGATCTGTCAGTTGGCTACGAGCAGTACTTC
- | TRBJ2-1 | once | TRBV27 | CASSSFRSNEQFF | TGTGCCAGCAGTTCATTTCGGAGCAATGAGCAGTTCTTC
- | TRBJ2-5 | - | TRBV14 | CASFPQYF | TGTGCCAGCTTCCCCCAGTACTTC
- | TRBJ1-5 | - | TRBV5-6 | CASSLGSGASNQPQHF | TGTGCCAGCAGCTTGGGGTCGGGGGCTTCGAATCAGCCCCAGCATTTT
TRBD1 | TRBJ1-6 | - | TRBV5-5 | CASSLQGVVSPLHF | TGTGCCAGCAGCTTACAGGGGGTAGTATCACCCCTCCACTTT
TRBD1 | TRBJ2-5 | - | TRBV5-1 | CASSFFGTAQETQYF | TGCGCCAGCAGCTTCTTCGGGACAGCTCAAGAGACCCAGTACTTC
- | TRBJ2-1 | - | TRBV15 | CATSSGYRDVEQFF | TGTGCCACCAGCAGCGGTTACCGGGACGTAGAGCAGTTCTTC
TRBD1 | TRBJ2-1 | once | TRBV5-1 | CASSLDGQGRNEQFF | TGCGCCAGCAGCTTGGACGGACAGGGAAGGAATGAGCAGTTCTTC
TRBD2 | TRBJ2-3 | - | TRBV10-3 | CATSRTSGGADTQYF | TGTGCCACCTCAAGGACTAGCGGGGGGGCAGATACGCAGTATTTT
TRBD1 | TRBJ2-7 | - | TRBV7-2 | CASSRGQKRTGASEQYF | TGTGCCAGCAGCCGGGGACAGAAACGGACCGGAGCTTCCGAGCAGTACTTC
- | TRBJ2-5 | - | TRBV5-1 | CASSLMAGGETQYF | TGCGCCAGCAGCTTGATGGCAGGCGGGGAGACCCAGTACTTC
- | TRBJ2-7 | - | TRBV19 | CASSIKAGPNEQYF | TGTGCCAGTAGTATAAAAGCGGGTCCCAACGAGCAGTACTTC
TRBD1 | TRBJ1-2 | - | TRBV7-2 | CASSRGTGDGYTF | TGTGCCAGCAGCCGTGGGACAGGGGATGGCTACACCTTC
- | TRBJ1-3 | - | TRBV7-9 | CASSLGSGIGNTIYF | TGTGCCAGCAGCTTAGGGTCAGGGATTGGAAACACCATATATTTT
- | TRBJ1-1 | - | TRBV14 | CASSQWGGDTEAFF | TGTGCCAGCAGCCAATGGGGGGGTGACACTGAAGCTTTCTTT
- | TRBJ1-2 | - | TRBV18 | CASSPPSYHSDSYGYTF | TGTGCCAGCTCACCACCGAGTTATCACTCAGACAGCTATGGCTACACCTTC
TRBD1 | TRBJ1-2 | - | TRBV7-7 | CASSLGQGSSGYTF | TGTGCCAGCAGCTTGGGACAGGGGAGTTCTGGCTACACCTTC
- | TRBJ1-5 | - | TRBV28 | CASSPLTGWGKPQHF | TGTGCCAGCAGTCCTCTAACAGGCTGGGGGAAGCCCCAGCATTTT
- | TRBJ1-2 | few | TRBV25-1 | CASTPAGDAYGYTF | TGTGCCAGCACCCCCGCCGGGGATGCGTATGGCTACACCTTC